The 20 T cell receptor beta chains below all came from one sample that was sequenced in a study of blood T cell repertoires in COVID-19. Sequencing was performed with immunoSEQ multiplex PCR; in TCRdb, only in-frame clones are kept and a portion is missing. This sample has about 42,000 clones, with around 80% found just once. Specimen: peripheral blood. Receptors originate from a human donor in a cohort sampled during active COVID-19.

The genes are TRBV4-1 and TRBJ2-3; 8 positions match TRBD2. This CDR3 has 14 residues. Looked up from germline, CDR1 is MGHRA and CDR2 is YSYEKL. J was trimmed by 2 bases and V by 4 bases; bases with no gene match: 2. CDR3 region: CASSRRGATDTQYF. The CDR3 nucleotides are TGCGCCAGCAGCCGGCGGGGGGCCACAGATACGCAGTATTTT.

In its sample, this clone was seen a few times. CDR3 coding DNA: TGTGCCAGCAGTGGGCGACAGGGGACAGGAAGCAATCAGCCCCAGCATTTT. It yields the protein CASSGRQGTGSNQPQHF. This chain connects TRBV6-1 to TRBJ1-5, with 8 bases fitting TRBD1. The CDR3 has 17 amino acids. The germline V gene encodes CDR1 MNHNS and CDR2 SASEGT. The trim removed 4 bases at V and 1 base at J, leaving 9 bases unmatched.

The V and J genes are TRBV6-2 or TRBV6-3 and TRBJ1-6; 7 nucleotides align to TRBD1. Germline V lookup: CDR1 MNHEY, CDR2 SVGEGT. With V trimmed by 5 bases and J by 6 bases, 4 bases remained unmatched. This CDR3 is built from 14 residues. The CDR3 spells CASSPRQGNSPLHF. In DNA form, the CDR3 reads TGTGCCAGCAGTCCACGACAGGGTAATTCACCCCTCCACTTT.

The V gene is TRBV10-3, the J gene TRBJ2-2; 9 bases match TRBD1. Germline CDR1 is ENHRY and CDR2 is SYGVKD. Trimming removed 5 bases from V and 3 bases from J; junction bases left unmatched: 4. CDR3 length equals 15 residues. The CDR3 DNA sequence: TGTGCCATCAGTCGGACAGGGGAGGACACCGGGGAGCTGTTTTTT. Its protein product is CAISRTGEDTGELFF.

J is TRBJ2-3 and V is TRBV12-5; 10 bases map to TRBD2. The length of the CDR3 is 16 residues. CDR1 and CDR2 (germline): LGHNT, FRNRAP. V trimming: 4 bases; J trimming: 1 base; junction bases outside the gene matches: 5. DNA of the CDR3: TGTGCTAGTGGTTCATCAGCGGGGGGGGGCACAGATACGCAGTATTTT. Translated: CASGSSAGGGTDTQYF.

The chain couples TRBV18 to TRBJ2-5, with TRBD2 as a possible D gene (5 bases). Germline values: CDR1 KGHSH, CDR2 LQKENI. The length of the CDR3 is 13 residues. Deletions cut 4 bases from V and 6 bases from J, with 12 bases between. The CDR3 protein is CASSLRDRKTQYF. In nucleotides, the CDR3 is TGTGCCAGCTCACTTCGGGATCGGAAGACCCAGTACTTC.

The chain recombines TRBV15 with TRBJ1-6; D gene uncertain. This CDR3 has 17 residues. Germline V gives CDR1 LNHNV, CDR2 YYDKDF (reference sequence). V was clipped by 5 bases and J by 0 bases, with 14 bases between them. The CDR3 loop reads CATSGRETSSYNSPLHF. The CDR3 nucleotides read TGTGCCACCAGCGGGAGGGAAACTTCCTCCTATAATTCACCCCTCCACTTT.

The rearrangement links TRBV6-5 to TRBJ2-7; 7 bases are a match to TRBD1. V lost 5 bases, J lost 7 bases, and 14 bases stayed unmatched. The CDR3 runs to 15 residues. Per the germline V gene, CDR1 is MNHEY and CDR2 is SVGAGI. As DNA, the CDR3 is TGTGCCAGCAGTCGGGGATGGACAGGAGTGGAGGAGCAGTACTTC. It specifies CASSRGWTGVEEQYF.

The chain employs TRBV4-1 and TRBJ2-2, with 8 bases matching TRBD2. The CDR3 runs 18 residues. J was trimmed by 1 base and V by 0 bases; bases with no gene match: 7. Per the germline V gene, CDR1 is MGHRA and CDR2 is YSYEKL. CDR3 DNA sequence: TGCGCCAGCAGCCAAGATTACTCCGGGACTAGGAACACCGGGGAGCTGTTTTTT. This gives the protein CASSQDYSGTRNTGELFF.

The J gene is TRBJ1-1, the V gene TRBV5-6; D possibly corresponds to TRBD1 (6 bases). Germline CDR1 reads SGHDT; CDR2 reads YYEEEE. Deletions cut 0 bases from V and 10 bases from J, with 16 bases between. The CDR3 covers 14 residues. In DNA, the CDR3 is TGTGCCAGCAGCTTGGATTCGAGGGGGTGGGGAGCTTTCTTT. Translating it yields CASSLDSRGWGAFF.

The J gene is TRBJ2-1, the V gene TRBV19, with TRBD2 as a possible D gene (5 bases). Trimming took 5 bases from V and 8 from J, leaving 13 bases between them. The germline gives CDR1 LNHDA, CDR2 SQIVND (reference sequence). The CDR3 length is 13 residues. CDR3 amino acids: CASSGLAGDEQFF. CDR3 coding DNA: TGTGCCAGTAGTGGACTCGCGGGTGATGAGCAGTTCTTC.

CDR3 amino acids: CASSQDSNPARTGKTEAFF. CDR3 bases: TGCGCCAGCAGCCAAGATTCGAACCCAGCAAGGACAGGGAAGACTGAAGCTTTCTTT. This rearrangement joins TRBV4-1 to TRBJ1-1; the match to TRBD1 covers 8 bases. The CDR3 covers 19 residues. J was trimmed by 5 bases and V by 0 bases; bases with no gene match: 17. Germline CDR1 and CDR2: MGHRA and YSYEKL.

The chain carries TRBV10-3 and TRBJ2-2, with TRBD1 identical over 7 bases. Unmatched junction bases numbered 6, after V lost 0 bases and J lost 2 bases. CDR1 and CDR2 from the germline V gene are ENHRY and SYGVKD. The length of the CDR3 is 17 residues. CDR3: CAISESGGQHNTGELFF. In nucleotides, the CDR3 is TGTGCCATCAGTGAGTCAGGGGGACAGCACAACACCGGGGAGCTGTTTTTT.

This rearrangement joins TRBV19 to TRBJ2-7; 8 bases align to TRBD1. The trim removed 1 base at V and 3 bases at J, leaving 5 bases unmatched. Germline V gene lookup returns CDR1 LNHDA and CDR2 SQIVND (reference sequence). The CDR3 extends over 15 amino acids. The DNA for the CDR3 is TGTGCCAGTAGTATAGCCCCCGGACAGGGCTACGAGCAGTACTTC. The encoded protein is CASSIAPGQGYEQYF.

The chain uses TRBV19 and TRBJ1-5, with D uncertain. CDR1 and CDR2 (germline): LNHDA, SQIVND (reference sequence). V lost 3 bases, J lost 0 bases, and 3 bases lay in between. The CDR3 runs to 13 residues. Here the CDR3 reads CASSISSNQPQHF. In nucleotides, the CDR3 is TGTGCCAGTAGTATTAGTAGCAATCAGCCCCAGCATTTT. The entire variable domain, with the rest obtained from reference TRBV19 and TRBJ1-5, is as follows: DGGITQSPKYLFRKEGQNVTLSCEQNLNHDAMYWYRQDPGQGLRLIYYSQIVNDFQKGDIAEGYSVSREKKESFPLTVTSAQKNPTAFYLCASSISSNQPQHFGDGTRLSIL.

The CDR3 DNA sequence: TGTGCCAGCAGCTTAAGGGGTCCCCAAGAGACCCAGTACTTC. This gives the protein CASSLRGPQETQYF. The rearrangement joins TRBV7-9 to TRBJ2-5; a possible D gene is TRBD1 (5 bases). The CDR3 is made up of 14 amino acids. CDR1 and CDR2 from the germline V gene are SEHNR and FQNEAQ (reference sequence). The V end lost 2 bases, the J end lost 1 base, and 8 bases lay between the germline ends.

Only one count was recorded for this clone. The chain is built from TRBV18 and TRBJ1-5; D is undetermined. Trimming shortened V by 3 bases and J by 5 bases, and 14 bases separated the two germline ends. Germline lookup yields CDR1 KGHSH and CDR2 LQKENI. The CDR3 totals 15 residues. CDR3: CASSPSGRADQPQHF. CDR3 bases: TGTGCCAGCTCACCGTCGGGGAGGGCGGATCAGCCCCAGCATTTT.

The V gene is TRBV7-9, the J gene TRBJ2-7; D gene uncertain. The CDR3 has 14 amino acids. The germline gives CDR1 SEHNR, CDR2 FQNEAQ (reference sequence). Trimming pared 1 base from V and 0 bases from J, leaving 7 bases between. CDR3 sequence: CASSLGANSYEQYV. CDR3 sequence (DNA): TGTGCCAGCAGCTTAGGGGCCAACTCCTACGAGCAGTACGTC.

The chain is built from TRBV19 and TRBJ1-1; D is undetermined. The ends were cut back, 6 bases at V and 1 base at J, with 9 bases in the middle. The CDR3 runs 13 residues. From germline, CDR1 is LNHDA and CDR2 SQIVND (reference sequence). The CDR3 sequence is CASRTTENTEAFF. In DNA form, the CDR3 reads TGTGCCAGTAGGACAACAGAGAACACTGAAGCTTTCTTT.

This clone was picked up a small number of times. The chain carries TRBV2 and TRBJ2-1, with 7 bases matching TRBD2. The V segment lost 3 bases and the J segment 8 bases; nucleotides outside the gene matches: 7. The CDR3 length is 14 residues. CDR1 and CDR2 (germline): SNHLY, FYNNEI. CDR3: CASSETSSRDEQFF. The DNA of the CDR3 is TGTGCCAGCAGTGAGACTAGCTCTAGGGATGAGCAGTTCTTC.